The 30 T cell receptor beta chains listed next were all sequenced from one sample in a study of blood T cell repertoires in COVID-19. Clones were read by immunoSEQ multiplex PCR, and TCRdb kept only the in-frame ones, dropping some. Of 100,000 to 150,000 clones in the sample, 70% to 85% were seen once. Specimen: peripheral blood. The receptor set was obtained from a woman aged 45-59 years with acute or convalescent COVID-19.

The rearrangement uses TRBV2 and TRBJ2-7; 7 positions agree with TRBD1. V was clipped by 6 bases and J by 2 bases; unmatched bases: 10. This CDR3 is 15 amino acids long. Germline-derived CDR1 and CDR2 are SNHLY and FYNNEI. The CDR3 here is CASRERDRSTYEQYF. CDR3 DNA sequence: TGTGCCAGCAGAGAAAGGGACAGATCAACCTACGAGCAGTACTTC.

This clone was seen only once. The chain carries TRBV5-1 and TRBJ1-2, with TRBD1 matching over 7 bases. CDR3 size: 14 residues. The V gene end was trimmed by 2 bases and the J gene end by 2 bases; junction bases not matched to a gene: 3. The V gene's germline CDR1 is SGHRS and CDR2 YFSETQ. CDR3 amino acids: CASSLSGGNYGYTF. The CDR3 DNA sequence: TGCGCCAGCAGCTTATCAGGGGGAAACTATGGCTACACCTTC.

The CDR3 sequence is CASSLSAGYEQYF. The DNA for the CDR3 is TGTGCCAGCAGTTTATCGGCAGGCTACGAGCAGTACTTC. This sequence joins TRBV27 and TRBJ2-7; D remains ambiguous. Trimming stripped 0 bases from V and 3 bases from J, with 6 bases between. Germline loops: CDR1 MNHEY, CDR2 SMNVEV (reference sequence). The CDR3 length is 13 residues.

This clone occurred a few times. CDR3 amino acids: CSVEDGSPEAFF. The CDR3 nucleotides are TGCAGCGTTGAAGATGGGAGCCCTGAAGCTTTCTTT. The chain links TRBV29-1 to TRBJ1-1; no reliable D call. CDR3 size: 12 residues. Germline loops: CDR1 SQVTM, CDR2 ANQGSEA. V gave up 0 bases and J gave up 6 bases, with 8 bases separating them.

The chain carries TRBV11-2 and TRBJ1-2; 9 bases fit TRBD1. The CDR3 extends over 14 amino acids. J was trimmed by 8 bases and V by 4 bases; bases with no gene match: 8. Per the germline V gene, CDR1 is SGHAT and CDR2 is FQNNGV. CDR3 in amino acids: CASSSQQGARGYTF. The CDR3 nucleotides are TGTGCCAGCAGCTCTCAACAGGGGGCGCGCGGCTACACCTTC.

The chain links TRBV12-3 or TRBV12-4 to TRBJ2-3, with D maybe TRBD1 (6 bases). CDR3 length: 11 residues. Trimming shortened V by 9 bases and J by 6 bases, and 10 bases separated the two germline ends. The CDR3 DNA follows: TGTGCCAGGAAGAGGGGGGATACGCAGTATTTT. This gives the protein CARKRGDTQYF.

The chain employs TRBV27 and TRBJ1-4; 7 nucleotides agree with TRBD1. From germline, CDR1 is MNHEY and CDR2 SMNVEV (reference sequence). The V and J ends lost 7 bases and 2 bases, in that order; junction bases with no gene match: 7. The CDR3 length is 15 residues. The CDR3 DNA is TGTGCCAGCACCACCTACAGGGGCACTAATGAAAAACTGTTTTTT. The encoded protein is CASTTYRGTNEKLFF.

This chain links TRBV10-3 with TRBJ2-7; 7 bases match TRBD2. Losses at the gene ends were 10 bases for V and 4 bases for J; bases not matched to a gene: 13. CDR1 is ENHRY, CDR2 SYGVKD, per germline. The CDR3 spans 14 residues. The CDR3 coding sequence is TGTGCCACCACAAGGGAGGGGCGGGAGTACGAGCAGTACTTC. Translating it yields CATTREGREYEQYF.

The chain combines TRBV5-1 with TRBJ2-2; 13 bases match TRBD2. Germline CDR1 and CDR2: SGHRS and YFSETQ. This CDR3 contains 16 residues. J lost 3 bases, V lost 3 bases, and 2 bases had no gene match. The CDR3: CASSSGTSGDTGELFF. The CDR3 DNA follows: TGCGCCAGCAGCTCCGGGACTAGCGGGGACACCGGGGAGCTGTTTTTT.

A single count supports this clone. The chain couples TRBV5-1 to TRBJ1-5; D perhaps matches TRBD1 (5 bases). V lost 3 bases to trimming and J lost 9 bases, with 16 bases between them. Germline V gene data show CDR1 as SGHRS and CDR2 as YFSETQ. The CDR3 runs 14 residues. The CDR3 here is CASSSGTVGGPQHF. CDR3 DNA sequence: TGCGCCAGCAGCTCCGGGACGGTCGGGGGGCCCCAGCATTTT.

The chain employs TRBV18 and TRBJ2-7; 9 bases align to TRBD1. This CDR3 spans 15 amino acids. The V and J ends lost 2 bases and 2 bases, in that order; junction bases with no gene match: 4. Germline V gives CDR1 KGHSH, CDR2 LQKENI. The CDR3 spells CASSPFGTGTYEQYF. CDR3 nucleotide sequence: TGTGCCAGCTCACCATTTGGGACAGGGACCTACGAGCAGTACTTC.

The chain joins TRBV5-1 to TRBJ1-6; D may be TRBD1 (6 bases). V was pared by 0 bases and J by 0 bases, with 13 bases between. The CDR3 loop spans 18 amino acids. Germline V CDR1 and CDR2: SGHRS, YFSETQ. The CDR3 sequence is CASSLARGVGSYNSPLHF. In DNA form, the CDR3 reads TGCGCCAGCAGCTTGGCCAGGGGTGTGGGCTCCTATAATTCACCCCTCCACTTT.

The V and J genes are TRBV5-6 and TRBJ1-3; no definite D call. Between the trimmed V and J ends, which lost 0 bases and 1 base, there was a span of 5 bases. CDR1 and CDR2 from the germline V gene are SGHDT and YYEEEE. This CDR3 spans 14 amino acids. The CDR3 nucleotides read TGTGCCAGCAGCTTGGGGCAGTCTGGAAACACCATATATTTT. Its translation is CASSLGQSGNTIYF.

The chain links TRBV3-1 (or the pseudogene TRBV3-2) to TRBJ1-2, with D possibly TRBD1 on 6 matching bases. The CDR3 is 15 residues long. Germline values: CDR1 LGHDT, CDR2 YNNKEL (reference sequence). V gave up 1 base and J gave up 2 bases, with 11 bases separating them. The CDR3 DNA reads TGTGCCAGCAGCCAAGGGGGGGGCGGGAACTATGGCTACACCTTC. It encodes CASSQGGGGNYGYTF.

This chain uses TRBV12-3 or TRBV12-4 with TRBJ2-1, with TRBD1 identical over 8 bases. The CDR3 contains 13 residues. With 6 bases clipped from V and 5 bases from J, the junction kept 3 bases outside the gene matches. As DNA, the CDR3 is TGTGCCAGCAGAGGACAGGGAAACAATGAGCAGTTCTTC. It is translated as CASRGQGNNEQFF.

The V gene is TRBV19, the J gene TRBJ2-7; the D gene is possibly TRBD1 (6 bases). V was clipped by 4 bases and J by 3 bases, with 10 bases between them. CDR3 length: 13 residues. Germline-derived CDR1 and CDR2 are LNHDA and SQIVND (reference sequence). CDR3 protein: CASSKGEIYEQYF. The CDR3 region has the DNA TGTGCCAGTAGTAAGGGGGAGATCTACGAGCAGTACTTC.

The chain carries TRBV5-1 and TRBJ2-7; 7 nucleotides align to TRBD1. Germline CDR1 is SGHRS and CDR2 is YFSETQ. The CDR3 contains 15 residues. The ends lost 0 bases at V and 4 bases at J; junction bases unmatched: 7. CDR3 protein: CASSLAGTVIYEQYF. CDR3 DNA: TGCGCCAGCAGCTTGGCCGGGACAGTGATTTACGAGCAGTACTTC. Drawing the rest from reference TRBV5-1 and TRBJ2-7, the complete variable domain is KAGVTQTPRYLIKTRGQQVTLSCSPISGHRSVSWYQQTPGQGLQFLFEYFSETQRNKGNFPGRFSGRQFSNSRSEMNVSTLELGDSALYLCASSLAGTVIYEQYFGPGTRLTVT.

The chain is built from TRBV10-2 and TRBJ1-6; the match to TRBD1 covers 7 bases. V trimming: 6 bases; J trimming: 7 bases; junction bases outside the gene matches: 9. CDR1 is WSHSY and CDR2 is SAAADI in the germline V gene. There are 15 residues in the CDR3. This CDR3 reads CASSGTGQQNSPLHF. CDR3 bases: TGCGCCAGCAGCGGCACGGGACAGCAGAATTCACCCCTCCACTTT.

The CDR3: CSVARTPEMYQETQYF. The CDR3 bases are TGCAGCGTTGCACGGACACCCGAGATGTACCAAGAGACCCAGTACTTC. The chain recombines TRBV29-1 with TRBJ2-5; possibly TRBD1 for D (5 bases). The length of the CDR3 is 16 residues. Trimming left V 4 bases short and J 0 bases short, with 18 bases between. CDR1 is SQVTM, CDR2 ANQGSEA, per germline.

This clone was observed a handful of times. This chain links TRBV2 with TRBJ1-4, with D uncertain. This CDR3 has 14 residues. V was cut by 5 bases and J by 5 bases, with 12 bases left in between. The germline V gene encodes CDR1 SNHLY and CDR2 FYNNEI. The chain's CDR3 is CASSFSTGNEKLFF. The CDR3 DNA is TGTGCCAGCAGTTTCTCCACGGGGAATGAAAAACTGTTTTTT. The complete variable domain, with remaining parts taken from reference TRBV2 and TRBJ1-4, reads EPEVTQTPSHQVTQMGQEVILRCVPISNHLYFYWYRQILGQKVEFLVSFYNNEISEKSEIFDDQFSVERPDGSNFTLKIRSTKLEDSAMYFCASSFSTGNEKLFFGSGTQLSVL.

This clone occurred a few times. Here the CDR3 reads CAWDREPFNYGYTF. The CDR3, as DNA: TGTGCCTGGGACAGGGAACCTTTTAACTATGGCTACACCTTC. The V and J genes are TRBV30 and TRBJ1-2; 7 bases are shared with TRBD1. The CDR3 runs to 14 residues. The V and J ends lost 5 bases and 1 base, in that order; junction bases with no gene match: 7. Germline values: CDR1 GTSNPN, CDR2 SVGIG (reference sequence).

This rearrangement joins TRBV27 to TRBJ1-3; D is undetermined. Between the trimmed V and J ends, which lost 1 base and 4 bases, there was a span of 14 bases. CDR3 length: 16 residues. Germline V gives CDR1 MNHEY, CDR2 SMNVEV (reference sequence). CDR3 sequence: CASSLFAVAIGNTIYF. The CDR3 region has the DNA TGTGCCAGCAGTTTATTTGCAGTAGCGATCGGAAACACCATATATTTT.

The chain couples TRBV5-4 to TRBJ2-2; TRBD2 agrees at 10 bases. CDR1 and CDR2 (germline): SGHNT, YYREEE (reference sequence). V lost 0 bases to trimming and J lost 6 bases; unmatched junction nucleotides: 5. The CDR3 is 16 amino acids. The CDR3 bases are TGTGCCAGCAGCTTGGGCCTAGCGGGGGTAGCCGGGGAGCTGTTTTTT. Translated: CASSLGLAGVAGELFF.

This chain connects TRBV24-1 to TRBJ1-5; 9 positions agree with TRBD1. This CDR3 region has 18 residues. CDR1 KGHDR and CDR2 SFDVKD come from the germline V gene. Trimming removed 3 bases from V and 3 bases from J; junction bases left unmatched: 11. In DNA form, the CDR3 reads TGTGCCACCAGTGATGCACGGACAGGGGTAGATGACAATCAGCCCCAGCATTTT. It is translated as CATSDARTGVDDNQPQHF.

This clone is a singleton in its sample. The V and J genes are TRBV4-2 and TRBJ2-4; tentatively, D is TRBD1 (7 bases). Germline V gene sequence: CDR1 LGHNA, CDR2 YNFKEQ. The CDR3 sequence is 15 residues long. With 1 base removed from V and 4 bases from J, the gap between germline ends came to 11 bases. The CDR3 here is CASSQVSGGKNIQYF. In DNA form, the CDR3 reads TGTGCCAGCAGCCAAGTTTCAGGGGGGAAAAACATTCAGTACTTC.

This chain uses TRBV14 with TRBJ1-1, with TRBD1 matching over 9 bases. V gave up 3 bases and J gave up 4 bases; unmatched junction bases: 6. The CDR3 spans 15 residues. Looked up from germline, CDR1 is SGHDN and CDR2 is FVKESK. The CDR3 nucleotides are TGTGCCAGCAGCCAGACGACAGGGGGGGGCACTGAAGCTTTCTTT. As protein: CASSQTTGGGTEAFF.

This clone qualifies as medium-sized. The chain recombines TRBV15 with TRBJ1-2, with 9 bases aligning to TRBD1. The CDR3 spans 16 residues. Germline assignment: CDR1 LNHNV and CDR2 YYDKDF (reference sequence). The V and J ends lost 4 bases and 2 bases, in that order; junction bases with no gene match: 8. In DNA form, the CDR3 reads TGTGCCACCAGCACTACAGGGGGCGATCCCAACTATGGCTACACCTTC. It specifies CATSTTGGDPNYGYTF. The entire variable domain, with the rest obtained from reference TRBV15 and TRBJ1-2, is as follows: DAMVIQNPRYQVTQFGKPVTLSCSQTLNHNVMYWYQQKSSQAPKLLFHYYDKDFNNEADTPDNFQSRRPNTSFCFLDIRSPGLGDTAMYLCATSTTGGDPNYGYTFGSGTRLTVV.

The rearrangement links TRBV6-4 to TRBJ2-3; D might be TRBD1 (8 bases). This CDR3 region has 15 residues. The germline gives CDR1 MRHNA, CDR2 SNTAGT. Trimming stripped 2 bases from V and 3 bases from J, with 12 bases between. The CDR3 sequence: CASSDNRGGTDTQYF. As DNA, the CDR3 is TGTGCCAGCAGTGACAACAGGGGGGGAACAGATACGCAGTATTTT.

The V gene is TRBV21-1, the J gene TRBJ2-7; the D call in the table, TRBD1, was not verified against the DNA. TRBV21-1 is a listed pseudogene. CDR3 length: 12 amino acids. CDR3 region: CARQGLGHEQYF. CDR3 DNA sequence: TGTGCCAGACAGGGGCTGGGGCACGAGCAGTACTTC.

This CDR3 reads CASKVYDRRRGFGQFF. DNA of the CDR3: TGCGCCAGCAAGGTATACGACAGGCGACGTGGTTTTGGGCAGTTCTTC. This chain joins TRBV5-1 and TRBJ2-1; weak D call: TRBD1 (6 bases). The V gene lost 6 bases and the J gene lost 12 bases, with 28 bases spanning the gap. The CDR3 has 16 amino acids. Germline-derived CDR1 and CDR2 are SGHRS and YFSETQ.